This entry lists 6 T cell receptor beta chains sequenced from one sample in a study of CD8+ T cells in alopecia areata. RNA, once extracted, was reverse transcribed into cDNA for use as the sequencing template. Here immunoSEQ multiplex PCR was the method, and the copy in TCRdb shows in-frame clones only, minus some. Here the sample spans roughly 200,000 clones, almost 65% being singletons. This material consisted of CD4+ T cells sorted from blood, taken at week 0. Receptors originate from a human donor with alopecia areata.

V is TRBV29-1 and J is TRBJ2-7; unclear D gene. This CDR3 spans 13 amino acids. Trimming left V 5 bases short and J 3 bases short, with 14 bases between. Germline CDR1 is SQVTM and CDR2 is ANQGSEA. Here the CDR3 reads CSVSRRLNYEQYF. As DNA, the CDR3 is TGCAGCGTTTCCCGGCGGCTCAACTACGAGCAGTACTTC.

J is TRBJ1-6 and V is TRBV30, with unresolved D. The CDR3 consists of 19 residues. Germline loops: CDR1 GTSNPN, CDR2 SVGIG (reference sequence). The V gene lost 0 bases and the J gene lost 0 bases, with 18 bases spanning the gap. The CDR3 sequence: CAWSVIGEILSSYNSPLHF. CDR3 sequence (DNA): TGTGCCTGGAGTGTGATCGGGGAAATACTTAGCTCCTATAATTCACCCCTCCACTTT.

This rearrangement joins TRBV29-1 to TRBJ1-1; TRBD1 agrees at 7 bases. There are 13 residues in the CDR3. The junction had 3 bases not matched to a gene; V was cut back by 4 bases and J by 1 base. Germline V gives CDR1 SQVTM, CDR2 ANQGSEA. Written as DNA, the CDR3 is TGCAGCGTTGCGGGACAGCAGAACACTGAAGCTTTCTTT. Its protein product is CSVAGQQNTEAFF.

This clone appeared a few times. The chain joins TRBV9 to TRBJ2-1, with D unclear. The CDR3 is 14 amino acids. Trimming pared 0 bases from V and 9 bases from J, leaving 13 bases between. CDR1 and CDR2 from the germline V gene are SGDLS and YYNGEE. The CDR3 reads CASSVGPELGEQFF. CDR3 DNA sequence: TGTGCCAGCAGCGTAGGCCCCGAGCTGGGTGAGCAGTTCTTC.

The chain uses TRBV6-5 and TRBJ2-4; TRBD2 is a possible D gene (5 bases). The CDR3 runs 13 residues. CDR1 is MNHEY and CDR2 is SVGAGI in the germline V gene. With 2 bases removed from V and 8 bases from J, the gap between germline ends came to 10 bases. In DNA form, the CDR3 reads TGTGCCAGCAGTTACGTATTCGGGGACATTCAGTACTTC. Translated: CASSYVFGDIQYF.

In its sample, this clone was seen once. The J gene is TRBJ1-2, the V gene TRBV5-1; 9 bases agree with TRBD1. Germline V gene data show CDR1 as SGHRS and CDR2 as YFSETQ. The CDR3 has 14 amino acids. V was clipped by 4 bases and J by 8 bases; unmatched bases: 9. The CDR3 nucleotides read TGCGCCAGCAGCCGCCAGGACAGGGGAGGAGGCTACACCTTC. Protein sequence: CASSRQDRGGGYTF.